The TCR beta chain described here comes from a study of blood T cell repertoires in COVID-19. Turning to the study itself: Whether acute or convalescent, the COVID-19 samples came from the United States, Italy and Spain. Sample material is recorded as cDNA or gDNA derived from T cells, B-cell-depleted T cells, or PBMCs.

In the original processing: Estimates of nucleated cell counts were drawn from the amplification of reference gene primers. Some clones are missing from TCRdb's copy, which holds only in-frame ones; the method was immunoSEQ multiplex PCR. D and trimming were read from the DNA, whereas the V and J calls and clone size are those reported in that table. The table lists 150,000 to 200,000 clones, 87% of them singletons. Germline V CDR1 and CDR2: MNHEY, SMNVEV (reference sequence). The CDR3 length is 15 residues. V was clipped by 6 bases and J by 0 bases; unmatched bases: 4. This TCR was sampled from a woman aged 50 to 60 with acute or convalescent COVID-19. The chain joins TRBV27 to TRBJ2-4; TRBD1 aligns across 8 bases. Material for sequencing was peripheral blood. CDR3 amino acids: CASSFDRGAKNIQYF. The CDR3 DNA reads TGTGCCAGCAGCTTTGACAGGGGAGCCAAAAACATTCAGTACTTC.